The clone carrying this TCR beta chain has ten or more counts. What it recognizes is unknown. This sample stems from a study of CD8 T cells in ankylosing spondylitis. The study's findings and limits: Disease-associated clones were reportedly significantly overrepresented in matched ankylosing spondylitis synovial fluid. There was a TCR beta motif, made of several highly homologous variants, that appeared characteristic of ankylosing spondylitis blood. Disease-linked clones bore a CD8+ phenotype, appearing relatively rarely in peripheral blood. Both synovial fluid and blood in reactive arthritis had previously been reported to carry some motif variants.

Libraries for TCR beta were made by quantitative 5'-RACE with molecular barcodes. Via MiXCR, TCRdb re-called the 5' RACE reads, giving one row per CDR3 protein. The sample carries about 440,000 distinct CDR3 sequences, more than 15% recorded once. The sequenced sample consisted of blood, either unsorted or a sorted T cell fraction (not recorded which). The TCR sequence derives from a male donor with ankylosing spondylitis.

In DNA, the CDR3 is TGTGCCAGCAGTTTAGCTTCGACGGGAGAGATGCGGGATACGCAGTATTTT. Protein: CASSLASTGEMRDTQYF. The genes are TRBV12-3 or TRBV12-4 and TRBJ2-3, with a possible D match to TRBD2 (6 bases). Trimming shortened V by 0 bases and J by 6 bases, and 19 bases separated the two germline ends. The CDR3 is 17 residues long.